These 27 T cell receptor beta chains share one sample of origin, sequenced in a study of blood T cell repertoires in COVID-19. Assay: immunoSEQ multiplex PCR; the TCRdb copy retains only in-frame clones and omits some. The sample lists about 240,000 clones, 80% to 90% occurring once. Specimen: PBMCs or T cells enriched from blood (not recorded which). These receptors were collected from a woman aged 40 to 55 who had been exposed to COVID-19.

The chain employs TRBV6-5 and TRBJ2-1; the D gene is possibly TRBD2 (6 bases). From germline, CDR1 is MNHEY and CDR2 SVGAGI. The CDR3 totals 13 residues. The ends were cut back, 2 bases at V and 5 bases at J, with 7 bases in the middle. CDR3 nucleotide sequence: TGTGCCAGCAGTTACGGGACTCACAATGAGCAGTTCTTC. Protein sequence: CASSYGTHNEQFF.

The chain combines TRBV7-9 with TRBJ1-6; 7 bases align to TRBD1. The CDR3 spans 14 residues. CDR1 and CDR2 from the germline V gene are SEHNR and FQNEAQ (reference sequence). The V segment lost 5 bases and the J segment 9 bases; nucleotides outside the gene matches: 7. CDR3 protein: CASSPGTEASPLHF. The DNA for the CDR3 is TGTGCCAGCAGCCCCGGGACAGAGGCTTCACCCCTCCACTTT. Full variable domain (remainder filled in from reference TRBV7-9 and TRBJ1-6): DTGVSQNPRHKITKRGQNVTFRCDPISEHNRLYWYRQTLGQGPEFLTYFQNEAQLEKSRLLSDRFSAERPKGSFSTLEIQRTEQGDSAMYLCASSPGTEASPLHFGNGTRLTVT.

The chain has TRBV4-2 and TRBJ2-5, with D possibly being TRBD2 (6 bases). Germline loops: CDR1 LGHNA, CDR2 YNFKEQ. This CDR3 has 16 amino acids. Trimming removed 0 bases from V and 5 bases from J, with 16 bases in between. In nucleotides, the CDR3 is TGTGCCAGCAGCCAAGAGGAGGCAGGAGGGCCGGAGACCCAGTACTTC. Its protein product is CASSQEEAGGPETQYF.

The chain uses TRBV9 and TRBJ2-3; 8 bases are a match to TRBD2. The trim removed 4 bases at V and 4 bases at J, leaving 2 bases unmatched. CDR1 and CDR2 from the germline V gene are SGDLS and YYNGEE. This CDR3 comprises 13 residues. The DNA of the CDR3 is TGTGCCAGCAGCCCGGGGGGGGCAGATACGCAGTATTTT. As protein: CASSPGGADTQYF.

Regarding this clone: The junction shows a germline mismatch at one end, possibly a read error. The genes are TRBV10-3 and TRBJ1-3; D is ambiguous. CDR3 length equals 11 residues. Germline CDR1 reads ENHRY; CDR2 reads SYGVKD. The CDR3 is CATSSRNTIYF. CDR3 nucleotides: TGTGCCACGAGCTCTCGAAACACCATATATTTT.

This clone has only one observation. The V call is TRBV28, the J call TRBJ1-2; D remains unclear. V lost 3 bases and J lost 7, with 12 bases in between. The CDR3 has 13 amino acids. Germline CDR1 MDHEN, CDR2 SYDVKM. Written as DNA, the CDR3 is TGTGCCAGCAGTTTGGAGCTACCCGGTGGCTACACCTTC. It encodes CASSLELPGGYTF.

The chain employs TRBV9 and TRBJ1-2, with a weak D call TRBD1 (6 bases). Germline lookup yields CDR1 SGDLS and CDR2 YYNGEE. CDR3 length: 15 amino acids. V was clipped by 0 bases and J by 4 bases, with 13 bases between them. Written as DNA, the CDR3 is TGTGCCAGCAGCGTAGGACAGGCCGACGTCTATGGCTACACCTTC. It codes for CASSVGQADVYGYTF. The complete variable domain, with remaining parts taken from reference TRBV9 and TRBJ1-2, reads DSGVTQTPKHLITATGQRVTLRCSPRSGDLSVYWYQQSLDQGLQFLIQYYNGEERAKGNILERFSAQQFPDLHSELNLSSLELGDSALYFCASSVGQADVYGYTFGSGTRLTVV.

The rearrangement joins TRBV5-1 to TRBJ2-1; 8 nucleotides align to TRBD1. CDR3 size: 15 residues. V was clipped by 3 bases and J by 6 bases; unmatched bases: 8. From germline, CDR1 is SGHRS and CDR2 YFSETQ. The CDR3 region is CASSSIETGVNEQFF. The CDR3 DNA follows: TGCGCCAGCAGCTCCATAGAGACAGGGGTCAATGAGCAGTTCTTC.

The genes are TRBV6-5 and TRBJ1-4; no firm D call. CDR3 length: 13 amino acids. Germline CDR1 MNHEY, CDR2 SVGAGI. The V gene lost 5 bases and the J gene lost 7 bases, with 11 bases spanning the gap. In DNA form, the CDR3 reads TGTGCCAGCAGTCCCACAGTAGGTGAAAAACTGTTTTTT. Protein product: CASSPTVGEKLFF.

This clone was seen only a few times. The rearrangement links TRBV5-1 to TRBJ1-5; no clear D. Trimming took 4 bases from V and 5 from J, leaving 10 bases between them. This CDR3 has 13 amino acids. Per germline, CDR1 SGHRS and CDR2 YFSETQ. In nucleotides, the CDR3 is TGCGCCAGCAGCCCCGACATAGATCAGCCCCAGCATTTT. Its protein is CASSPDIDQPQHF.

The CDR3, as DNA: TGTGCCAGCAGTGAAAACAGGATAACTTTCATGAACACTGAAGCTTTCTTT. Translated, it gives CASSENRITFMNTEAFF. The chain combines TRBV2 with TRBJ1-1, with D possibly being TRBD1 (5 bases). Germline V gene data show CDR1 as SNHLY and CDR2 as FYNNEI. The CDR3 is 17 amino acids. Trimming took off 2 bases at V and 0 bases at J, with 16 bases between the two ends.

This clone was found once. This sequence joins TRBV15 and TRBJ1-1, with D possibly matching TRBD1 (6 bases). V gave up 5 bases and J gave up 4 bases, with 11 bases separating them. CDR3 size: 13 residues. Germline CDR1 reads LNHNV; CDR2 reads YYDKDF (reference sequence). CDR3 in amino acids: CATSPRGGTEAFF. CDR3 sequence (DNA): TGTGCCACCAGCCCAAGGGGGGGCACTGAAGCTTTCTTT.

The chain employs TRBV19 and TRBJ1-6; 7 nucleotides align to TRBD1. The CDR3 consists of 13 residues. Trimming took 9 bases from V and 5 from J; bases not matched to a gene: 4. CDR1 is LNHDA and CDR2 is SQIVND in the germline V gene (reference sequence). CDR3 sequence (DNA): TGTGCCAGCTCCAGGGGGGATAATTCACCCCTCCACTTT. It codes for CASSRGDNSPLHF.

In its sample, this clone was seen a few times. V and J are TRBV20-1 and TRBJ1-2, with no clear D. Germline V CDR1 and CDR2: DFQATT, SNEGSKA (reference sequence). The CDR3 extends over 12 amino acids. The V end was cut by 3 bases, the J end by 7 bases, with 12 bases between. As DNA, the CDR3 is TGCAGTGCTAGTGTCGAGTTTGGTGGCTACACCTTC. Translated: CSASVEFGGYTF.

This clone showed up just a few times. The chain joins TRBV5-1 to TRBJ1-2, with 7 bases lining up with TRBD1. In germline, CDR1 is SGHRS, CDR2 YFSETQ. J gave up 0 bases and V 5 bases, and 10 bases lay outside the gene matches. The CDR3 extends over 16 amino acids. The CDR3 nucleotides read TGCGCCAGCAGGTTCTCCTCGACAGGGTCTAACTATGGCTACACCTTC. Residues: CASRFSSTGSNYGYTF.

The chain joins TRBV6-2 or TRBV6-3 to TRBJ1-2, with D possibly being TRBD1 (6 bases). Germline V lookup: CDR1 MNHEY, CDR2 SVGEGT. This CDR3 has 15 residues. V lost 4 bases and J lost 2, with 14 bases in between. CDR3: CASSSHGQQNYGYTF. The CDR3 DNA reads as TGTGCCAGCAGTTCCCATGGACAGCAGAACTATGGCTACACCTTC.

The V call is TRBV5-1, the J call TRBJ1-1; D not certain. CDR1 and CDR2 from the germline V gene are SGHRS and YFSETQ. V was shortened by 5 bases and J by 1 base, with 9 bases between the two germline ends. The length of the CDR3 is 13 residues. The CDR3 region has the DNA TGCGCCAGCAGTGGCGGTGGGAACACTGAAGCTTTCTTT. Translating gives CASSGGGNTEAFF.

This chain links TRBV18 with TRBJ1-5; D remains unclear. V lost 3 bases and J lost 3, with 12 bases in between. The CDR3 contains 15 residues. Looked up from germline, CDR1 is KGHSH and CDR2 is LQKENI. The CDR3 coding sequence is TGTGCCAGCTCACCGTCGGGGTTCCCCAATCAGCCCCAGCATTTT. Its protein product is CASSPSGFPNQPQHF.

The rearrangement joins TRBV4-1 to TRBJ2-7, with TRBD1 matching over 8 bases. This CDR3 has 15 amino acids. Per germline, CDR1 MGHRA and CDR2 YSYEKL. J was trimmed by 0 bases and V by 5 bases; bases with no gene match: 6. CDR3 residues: CASSSRQGHSYEQYF. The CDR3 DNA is TGCGCCAGCAGCTCCAGACAGGGGCACTCCTACGAGCAGTACTTC.

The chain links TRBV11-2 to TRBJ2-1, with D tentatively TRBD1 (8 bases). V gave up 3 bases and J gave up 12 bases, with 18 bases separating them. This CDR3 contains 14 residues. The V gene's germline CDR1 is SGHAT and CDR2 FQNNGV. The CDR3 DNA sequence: TGTGCCAGCAGCTTCGGTACAGGGGGGGTTGGGCAGTTCTTC. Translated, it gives CASSFGTGGVGQFF.

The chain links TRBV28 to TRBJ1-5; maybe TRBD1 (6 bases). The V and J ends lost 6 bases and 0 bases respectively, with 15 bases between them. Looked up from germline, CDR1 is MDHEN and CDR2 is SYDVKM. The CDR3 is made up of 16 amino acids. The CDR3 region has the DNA TGTGCCAGCAGCTACAGGGTCGGTGCTAGCAATCAGCCCCAGCATTTT. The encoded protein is CASSYRVGASNQPQHF.

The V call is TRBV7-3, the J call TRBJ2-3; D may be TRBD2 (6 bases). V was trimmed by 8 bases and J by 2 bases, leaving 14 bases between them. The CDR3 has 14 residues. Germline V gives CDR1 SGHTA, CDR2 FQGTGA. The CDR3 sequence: CASHRRGDTDTQYF. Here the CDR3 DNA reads TGTGCCAGCCACAGGCGGGGAGACACAGATACGCAGTATTTT.

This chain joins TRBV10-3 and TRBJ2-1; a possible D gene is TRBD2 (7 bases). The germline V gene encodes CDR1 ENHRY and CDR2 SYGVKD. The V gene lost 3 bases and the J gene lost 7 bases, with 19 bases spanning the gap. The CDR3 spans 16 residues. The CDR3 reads CAISDPGEGGLNEQFF. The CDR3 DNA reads TGTGCCATCAGTGACCCCGGGGAGGGGGGCCTGAATGAGCAGTTCTTC.

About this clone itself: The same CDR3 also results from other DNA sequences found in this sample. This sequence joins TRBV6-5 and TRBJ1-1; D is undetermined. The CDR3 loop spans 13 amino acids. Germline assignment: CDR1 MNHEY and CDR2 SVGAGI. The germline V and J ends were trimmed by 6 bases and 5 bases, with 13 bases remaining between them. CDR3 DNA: TGTGCCAGCAGGGGTGGTTTCGGGACTGAAGCTTTCTTT. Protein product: CASRGGFGTEAFF.

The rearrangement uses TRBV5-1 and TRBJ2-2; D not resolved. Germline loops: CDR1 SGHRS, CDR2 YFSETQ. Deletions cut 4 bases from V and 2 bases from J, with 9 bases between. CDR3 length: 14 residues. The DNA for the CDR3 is TGCGCCAGCAGCCCACTCTCCAACACCGGGGAGCTGTTTTTT. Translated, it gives CASSPLSNTGELFF.

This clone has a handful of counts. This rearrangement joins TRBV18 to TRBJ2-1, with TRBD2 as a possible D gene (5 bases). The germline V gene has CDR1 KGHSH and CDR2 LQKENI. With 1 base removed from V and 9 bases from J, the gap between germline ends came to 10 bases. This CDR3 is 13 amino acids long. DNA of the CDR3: TGTGCCAGCTCACCACTGGGAGAGGGTGAGCAGTTCTTC. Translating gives CASSPLGEGEQFF.

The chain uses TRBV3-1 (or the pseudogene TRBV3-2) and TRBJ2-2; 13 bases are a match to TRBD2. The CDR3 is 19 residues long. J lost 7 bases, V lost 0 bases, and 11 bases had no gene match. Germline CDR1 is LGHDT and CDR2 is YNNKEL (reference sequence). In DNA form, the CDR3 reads TGTGCCAGCAGCCAAGATGCACTAGCGGGGGGGCCAGAGAGCGGGGAGCTGTTTTTT. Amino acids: CASSQDALAGGPESGELFF.